This passage covers 10 T cell receptor beta chains from one sample sequenced in a study of early T cells in non-severe SARS-CoV-2 infection. MiXCR was run by TCRdb on the 5' RACE reads, yielding one entry per CDR3 protein. Of about 83,000 distinct CDR3 sequences listed, 12% are singletons. Sequenced sample: whole blood. Every receptor here comes from an adult who was a healthcare worker with PCR-confirmed SARS-CoV-2 infection or an uninfected control (not recorded which).

The chain's CDR3 is CASSNIWGDYPTDTQYF. The CDR3 DNA sequence: TGTGCCAGCAGCAATATATGGGGGGACTACCCCACAGATACGCAGTATTTT. The V call is TRBV13, the J call TRBJ2-3; 7 positions agree with TRBD2. The V and J ends lost 5 bases and 2 bases, in that order; junction bases with no gene match: 13. Germline V gives CDR1 PRHDT, CDR2 FYEKMQ (reference sequence). This CDR3 is 17 amino acids long.

This clonotype was counted between two and nine times. The chain carries TRBV5-4 and TRBJ2-1, with 14 positions matching TRBD2. The junction had 6 bases not matched to a gene; V was cut back by 4 bases and J by 3 bases. CDR1 SGHNT and CDR2 YYREEE come from the germline V gene (reference sequence). The CDR3 loop spans 17 amino acids. The CDR3: CASSGKTSGRVYNEQFF. DNA of the CDR3: TGTGCCAGCAGCGGGAAGACTAGCGGGAGGGTCTACAATGAGCAGTTCTTC.

This clonotype was detected only a few times. The rearrangement links TRBV24-1 to TRBJ2-5; D tentatively fits TRBD1 or TRBD2 (6 bases each). The CDR3 is made up of 16 amino acids. V was clipped by 2 bases and J by 0 bases, with 12 bases between them. In germline, CDR1 is KGHDR, CDR2 SFDVKD. CDR3 DNA sequence: TGTGCCACCAGTGATTGGTCCGGGGGCGACCAAGAGACCCAGTACTTC. It is translated as CATSDWSGGDQETQYF.

V and J are TRBV7-6 and TRBJ2-1; TRBD2 matches at 8 bases. The V gene end was trimmed by 5 bases and the J gene end by 8 bases; junction bases not matched to a gene: 8. CDR1 SGHVS and CDR2 FNYEAQ come from the germline V gene. The CDR3 contains 14 residues. The CDR3 sequence is CASSLSREGHEQFF. CDR3 nucleotides: TGTGCCAGCAGCCTCAGCCGGGAGGGCCATGAGCAGTTCTTC.

V gene TRBV29-1 combines with J gene TRBJ2-7; maybe TRBD2 (6 bases). Germline V lookup: CDR1 SQVTM, CDR2 ANQGSEA. V was pared by 4 bases and J by 6 bases, with 10 bases between. CDR3 length: 11 residues. CDR3 in DNA: TGCAGCGTTGGAAGGGAGGTCGAGCAGTACTTC. The encoded protein is CSVGREVEQYF.

This clonotype occurred a few times. The chain is built from TRBV19 and TRBJ1-5, with 8 bases aligning to TRBD1. This CDR3 is built from 16 residues. Germline assignment: CDR1 LNHDA and CDR2 SQIVND (reference sequence). Trimming removed 5 bases from V and 0 bases from J; junction bases left unmatched: 6. The CDR3 nucleotides read TGTGCCAGTAGTCCCAGGACAGGGAGTAGCAATCAGCCCCAGCATTTT. This encodes CASSPRTGSSNQPQHF.

In this sample, this clonotype turned up a few times. The J gene is TRBJ1-5, the V gene TRBV4-3; D is ambiguous. The CDR3 totals 13 residues. The ends were cut back, 0 bases at V and 7 bases at J, with 7 bases in the middle. Germline V gene sequence: CDR1 LGHNA, CDR2 YSLEER. The CDR3 nucleotides are TGCGCCAGCAGCCAAGATCTGTGGCAGCCCCAGCATTTT. It yields the protein CASSQDLWQPQHF.

The genes are TRBV4-2 and TRBJ2-5; D is unclear. The germline V and J ends were trimmed by 1 base and 3 bases, with 12 bases remaining between them. The length of the CDR3 is 15 residues. Germline loops: CDR1 LGHNA, CDR2 YNFKEQ. CDR3 DNA sequence: TGTGCCAGCAGCCAAGTTGAAAGGAGAGAAGAGACCCAGTACTTC. It translates to CASSQVERREETQYF.

This clonotype was recorded a few times. The chain uses TRBV24-1 and TRBJ2-2; 7 nucleotides agree with TRBD2. V trimming: 4 bases; J trimming: 1 base; junction bases outside the gene matches: 5. Germline V gene data show CDR1 as KGHDR and CDR2 as SFDVKD. This CDR3 spans 16 amino acids. The CDR3 coding sequence is TGTGCCACCAGTGAGTCGACTAGCCAGAACACCGGGGAGCTGTTTTTT. Amino acids: CATSESTSQNTGELFF.

The chain uses TRBV7-2 and TRBJ2-5; D is possibly TRBD1 (5 bases). The CDR3 loop spans 10 amino acids. The V gene lost 8 bases and the J gene lost 4 bases, with 5 bases spanning the gap. Germline assignment: CDR1 SGHTA and CDR2 FQGNSA. CDR3 DNA sequence: TGTGCCAGCCAGGGAGAGACCCAGTACTTC. Amino acids: CASQGETQYF.